This TCR beta chain is from a study of human T cells and chemical hapten exposure. For the study at large: The scalp of each patient received a weekly diphenylcyclopropenone dose for the full approximately 24-week study. Study results and caveats: Those TCRs sitting above 1 in 1000 frequency stayed the same with DPC sensitization.

Time point in this sample: patch test 1, 2 weeks after DPC sensitization. Treatment in this sample: therapeutic diphenylcyclopropenone sensitization with weekly scalp DPC. The CDR3 spans 12 residues. MiXCR was run by TCRdb on the RACE reads, yielding one entry per CDR3 protein. The sample lists 75,000 to 90,000 distinct CDR3 sequences, about 9.3% occurring once. This clonotype was picked up many times. Its antigen remains unidentified. This rearrangement joins TRBV21-1 to TRBJ2-7; the table calls TRBD1, which could not be checked here. TRBV21-1 is noted as a pseudogene. The receptor was derived from a woman aged 45-59 years with alopecia areata. Some clones in this sample may be carry-over from other donors' samples. The specimen was whole blood, collected in connection with sensitization to the hapten diphenylcyclopropenone (DPC). In nucleotides, the CDR3 is TGTGCCAGCAGCCCCGCGGGGCACGAGCAGTACTTC. The encoded protein is CASSPAGHEQYF.